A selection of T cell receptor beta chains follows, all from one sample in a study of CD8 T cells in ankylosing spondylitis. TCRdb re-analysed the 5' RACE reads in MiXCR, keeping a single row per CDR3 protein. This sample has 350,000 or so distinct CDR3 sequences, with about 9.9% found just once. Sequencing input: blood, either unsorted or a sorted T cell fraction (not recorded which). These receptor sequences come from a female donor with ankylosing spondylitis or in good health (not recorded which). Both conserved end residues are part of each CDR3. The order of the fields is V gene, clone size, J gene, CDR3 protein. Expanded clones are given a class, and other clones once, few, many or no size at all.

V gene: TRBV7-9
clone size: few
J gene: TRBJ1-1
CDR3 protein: CASSKDTPGSTEAFF

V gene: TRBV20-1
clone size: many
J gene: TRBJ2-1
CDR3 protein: CSAKIPHLRDEQFF

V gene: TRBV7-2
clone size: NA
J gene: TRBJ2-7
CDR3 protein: CASSYSGDGGHEQYF

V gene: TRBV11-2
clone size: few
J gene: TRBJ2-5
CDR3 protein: CASSLGQGFGRPQETQYF

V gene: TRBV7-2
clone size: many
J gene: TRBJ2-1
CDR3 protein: CASSLVSSGSHSGEQFF

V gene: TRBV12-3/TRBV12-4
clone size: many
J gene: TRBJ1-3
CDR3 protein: CASGPGNTIYF

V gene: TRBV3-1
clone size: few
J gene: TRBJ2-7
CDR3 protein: CASSQTGLAFAEQYF

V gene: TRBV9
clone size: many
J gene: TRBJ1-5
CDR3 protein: CASGDPSNQPQHF

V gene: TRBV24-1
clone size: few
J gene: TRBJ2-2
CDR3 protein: CATSEISRELFF

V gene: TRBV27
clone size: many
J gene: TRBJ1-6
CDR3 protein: CASSFGPINSPLHF

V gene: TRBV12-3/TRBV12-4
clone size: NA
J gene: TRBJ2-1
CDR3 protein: CASSRDYYNEQFF

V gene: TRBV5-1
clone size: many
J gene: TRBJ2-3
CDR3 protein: CASSTTLGTSNTQYF

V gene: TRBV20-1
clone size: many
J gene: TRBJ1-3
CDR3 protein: CSARVAPGTSEGNTIYF

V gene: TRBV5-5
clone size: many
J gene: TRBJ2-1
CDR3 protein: CASSRSRGYNEQFF

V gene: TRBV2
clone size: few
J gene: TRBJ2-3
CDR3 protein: CASSSDKQFTDTQYF

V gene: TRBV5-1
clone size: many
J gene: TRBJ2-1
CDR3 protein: CASLQVPGSYNEQFF

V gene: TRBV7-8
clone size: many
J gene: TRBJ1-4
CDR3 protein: CASRSSRGNNEKLFF

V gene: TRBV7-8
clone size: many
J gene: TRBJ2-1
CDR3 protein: CASSYGGDSYNEQFF

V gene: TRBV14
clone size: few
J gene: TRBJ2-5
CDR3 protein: CASSRERGIQETQYF

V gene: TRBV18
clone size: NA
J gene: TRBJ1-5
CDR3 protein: CASSLQTGGVQPQHF

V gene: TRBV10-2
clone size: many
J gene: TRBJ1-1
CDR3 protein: CASSLDRAEAFF

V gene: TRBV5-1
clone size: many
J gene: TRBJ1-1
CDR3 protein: CASSWGVRVNTEAFF

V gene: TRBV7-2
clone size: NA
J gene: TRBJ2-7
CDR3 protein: CASSLGGTSYEQSF

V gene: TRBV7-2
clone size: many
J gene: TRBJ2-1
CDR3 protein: CASSLNGGWYNEQFF

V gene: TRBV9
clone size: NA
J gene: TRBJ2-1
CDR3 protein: CASSPGRTGVDEQFF

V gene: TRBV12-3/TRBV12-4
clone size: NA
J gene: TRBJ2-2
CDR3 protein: CASSTRLETGELFF

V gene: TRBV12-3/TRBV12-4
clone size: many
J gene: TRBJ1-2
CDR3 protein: CASSFVKSSYGYTF

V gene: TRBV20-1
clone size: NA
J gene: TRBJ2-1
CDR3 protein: CCARDLGTVSYNEQFF

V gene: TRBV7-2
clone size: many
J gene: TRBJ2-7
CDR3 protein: CASSNLRRQYF

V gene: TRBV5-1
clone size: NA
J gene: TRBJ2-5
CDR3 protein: CASSLARGGGQRETQYF

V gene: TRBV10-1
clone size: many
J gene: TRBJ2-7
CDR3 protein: CASSARDSYHEQYF

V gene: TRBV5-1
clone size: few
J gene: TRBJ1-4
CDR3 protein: CASSFRDATNEKLFF

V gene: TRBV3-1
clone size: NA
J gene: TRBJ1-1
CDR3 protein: CASSQARGEAFF

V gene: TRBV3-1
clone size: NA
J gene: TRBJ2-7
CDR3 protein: CASCQVEERNYEQYF

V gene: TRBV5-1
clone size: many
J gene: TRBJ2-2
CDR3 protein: CASRSANTGELFF

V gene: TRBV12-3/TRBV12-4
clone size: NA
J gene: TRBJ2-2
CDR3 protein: CASSLRTGGKAGELFF

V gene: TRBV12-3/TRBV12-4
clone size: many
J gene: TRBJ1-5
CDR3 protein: CASSYGTASQPQHF

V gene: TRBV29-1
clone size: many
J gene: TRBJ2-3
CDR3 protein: CSVETVHAQYF

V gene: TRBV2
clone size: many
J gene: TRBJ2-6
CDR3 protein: CASSPTRSSGANVLTF

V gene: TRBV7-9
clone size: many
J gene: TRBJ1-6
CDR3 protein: CASSLAGGQAYNSPLHF

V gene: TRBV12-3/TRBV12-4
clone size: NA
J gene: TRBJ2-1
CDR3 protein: CASSDDQRAGSEQFF

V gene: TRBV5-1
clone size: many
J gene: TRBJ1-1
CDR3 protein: CASSAGLNTEAFF

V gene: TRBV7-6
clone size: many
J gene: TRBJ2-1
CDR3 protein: CASSLRGASGSSYNEQFF

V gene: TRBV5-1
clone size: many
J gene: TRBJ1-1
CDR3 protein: CASSTPGGLNTEAFF

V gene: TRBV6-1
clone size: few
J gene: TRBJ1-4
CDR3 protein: CASSEAQEEEKLFF

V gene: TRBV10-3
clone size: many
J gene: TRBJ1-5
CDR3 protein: CAISGARDQPQHF

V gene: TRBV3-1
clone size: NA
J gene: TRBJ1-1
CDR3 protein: CASSHYIQGGTEAFF

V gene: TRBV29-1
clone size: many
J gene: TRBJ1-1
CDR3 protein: CSVFDRGEAFF

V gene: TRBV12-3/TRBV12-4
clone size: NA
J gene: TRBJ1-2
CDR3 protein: CGSSLGAGWYGYTF

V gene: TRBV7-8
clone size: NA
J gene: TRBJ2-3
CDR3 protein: CASSPELGTDTQYF

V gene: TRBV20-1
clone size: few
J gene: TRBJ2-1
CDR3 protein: CCARDLMGRGGPTEQFF

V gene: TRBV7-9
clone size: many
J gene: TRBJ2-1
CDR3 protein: CASSSQLVGGSYNEQFF

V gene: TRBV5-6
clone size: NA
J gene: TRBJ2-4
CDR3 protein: CASSLKRVVRENIQYF

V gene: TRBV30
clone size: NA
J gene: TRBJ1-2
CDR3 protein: CAWHTGAEGYTF

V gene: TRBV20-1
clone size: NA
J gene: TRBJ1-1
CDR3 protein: CSATFHVRGSKREAFF

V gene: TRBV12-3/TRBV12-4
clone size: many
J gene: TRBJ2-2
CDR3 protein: CASTPRARGRTTGELFF

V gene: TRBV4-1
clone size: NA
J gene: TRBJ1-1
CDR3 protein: CASSQGNTGVNTEAFF

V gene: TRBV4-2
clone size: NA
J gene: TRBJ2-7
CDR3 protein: CASSPLWAVSSYEQYF

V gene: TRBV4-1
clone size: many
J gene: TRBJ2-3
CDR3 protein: CASSPRTIRDTQYF

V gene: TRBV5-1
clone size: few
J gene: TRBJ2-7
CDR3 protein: CASSTYRDRGREQYF